These T cell receptor beta chains were read from a single sample in a study of shared clonotypes between healthy human individuals. TCRdb's copy holds only in-frame clones and misses some; the assay was immunoSEQ multiplex PCR. Of about 750,000 clones in the sample, around 93% are singletons; the top ten hold around 24%. The sample taken for sequencing was naive CD8+ T cells sorted from blood. These TCRs come from a man younger than 40 in good health. CDR3s include the opening cysteine and the closing phenylalanine or tryptophan. The order of the fields is J gene, D gene, clone size, V gene, CDR3 protein, CDR3 DNA. The D gene is left open where the match is weak. The listing skips clone size in some rows; elsewhere it reads once, few, many or a size class.

j_call: TRBJ2-7; d_call: NA; clone_size: NA; v_call: TRBV28; cdr3_aa: CASSLTRDSGYEQYF; cdr3_nt: TGTGCCAGCAGTTTAACGCGGGACTCGGGTTACGAGCAGTACTTC
j_call: TRBJ1-3; d_call: NA; clone_size: NA; v_call: TRBV27; cdr3_aa: CASSVGPYSGNTIYF; cdr3_nt: TGTGCCAGCAGCGTCGGACCATACTCTGGAAACACCATATATTTT
j_call: TRBJ2-7; d_call: NA; clone_size: NA; v_call: TRBV7-3; cdr3_aa: CASSLVGSPGGEQYF; cdr3_nt: TGTGCCAGCAGCTTAGTGGGGTCGCCCGGCGGTGAGCAGTACTTC
j_call: TRBJ2-2; d_call: NA; clone_size: NA; v_call: TRBV5-6; cdr3_aa: CASSLAAGSGELFF; cdr3_nt: TGTGCCAGCAGCTTGGCCGCAGGGTCCGGGGAGCTGTTTTTT
j_call: TRBJ2-7; d_call: NA; clone_size: once; v_call: TRBV7-9; cdr3_aa: CASSLEEGFGYEQYF; cdr3_nt: TGTGCCAGCAGCTTAGAAGAAGGGTTTGGCTACGAGCAGTACTTC
j_call: TRBJ2-3; d_call: NA; clone_size: NA; v_call: TRBV7-8; cdr3_aa: CASSIGTDTQYF; cdr3_nt: TGTGCCAGCTCGATAGGGACAGATACGCAGTATTTT
j_call: TRBJ2-1; d_call: TRBD2; clone_size: NA; v_call: TRBV11-2; cdr3_aa: CASSLELAGGEQFF; cdr3_nt: TGTGCCAGCAGCTTAGAACTAGCGGGGGGTGAGCAGTTCTTC
j_call: TRBJ2-7; d_call: TRBD1; clone_size: NA; v_call: TRBV9; cdr3_aa: CASSPPTGQGYEQYF; cdr3_nt: TGTGCCAGCAGCCCACCGACCGGACAGGGCTACGAGCAGTACTTC
j_call: TRBJ2-3; d_call: TRBD2; clone_size: NA; v_call: TRBV5-1; cdr3_aa: CASSSTVAGARTDTQYF; cdr3_nt: TGCGCCAGCAGCTCAACAGTAGCGGGAGCGCGCACAGATACGCAGTATTTT
j_call: TRBJ2-5; d_call: NA; clone_size: once; v_call: TRBV6-9; cdr3_aa: CASGGLRETQYF; cdr3_nt: TGTGCCAGCGGGGGACTCAGGGAGACCCAGTACTTC
j_call: TRBJ2-1; d_call: TRBD2; clone_size: NA; v_call: TRBV18; cdr3_aa: CASSPLQTSGRDEQFF; cdr3_nt: TGTGCCAGCTCACCACTCCAGACTAGCGGGAGGGATGAGCAGTTCTTC
j_call: TRBJ2-2; d_call: NA; clone_size: NA; v_call: TRBV7-3; cdr3_aa: CASSSITGELFF; cdr3_nt: TGTGCCAGCAGCTCAATCACCGGGGAGCTGTTTTTT
j_call: TRBJ2-1; d_call: TRBD2; clone_size: NA; v_call: TRBV9; cdr3_aa: CASSGGVKMASGIYNEQFF; cdr3_nt: TGTGCCAGCAGCGGAGGTGTTAAGATGGCTAGCGGAATATACAATGAGCAGTTCTTC
j_call: TRBJ2-1; d_call: NA; clone_size: NA; v_call: TRBV27; cdr3_aa: CASSFLGGSYNEQFF; cdr3_nt: TGTGCCAGCAGTTTCCTGGGAGGCTCCTACAATGAGCAGTTCTTC
j_call: TRBJ1-1; d_call: NA; clone_size: NA; v_call: TRBV28; cdr3_aa: CASRILGTANTEAFF; cdr3_nt: TGTGCCAGCCGTATCCTCGGGACGGCGAACACTGAAGCTTTCTTT
j_call: TRBJ2-5; d_call: TRBD1; clone_size: NA; v_call: TRBV6-1; cdr3_aa: CASRMSGGRQETQYF; cdr3_nt: TGTGCCAGCAGGATGTCAGGGGGCAGGCAAGAGACCCAGTACTTC
j_call: TRBJ1-2; d_call: NA; clone_size: NA; v_call: TRBV4-1; cdr3_aa: CASSPGGTAVYGYTF; cdr3_nt: TGCGCCAGCAGCCCCGGGGGGACGGCGGTATATGGCTACACCTTC
j_call: TRBJ1-1; d_call: NA; clone_size: NA; v_call: TRBV5-4; cdr3_aa: CASSGIGVSNTEAFF; cdr3_nt: TGTGCCAGCAGCGGGATAGGGGTTTCGAACACTGAAGCTTTCTTT
j_call: TRBJ2-2; d_call: NA; clone_size: NA; v_call: TRBV14; cdr3_aa: CASSLINTGELFF; cdr3_nt: TGTGCCAGCAGCCTCATAAACACCGGGGAGCTGTTTTTT
j_call: TRBJ2-2; d_call: TRBD2; clone_size: NA; v_call: TRBV27; cdr3_aa: CASSLGLAGETGELFF; cdr3_nt: TGTGCCAGCAGTTTGGGACTAGCGGGGGAGACCGGGGAGCTGTTTTTT
j_call: TRBJ1-2; d_call: NA; clone_size: NA; v_call: TRBV6-1; cdr3_aa: CASSTERVGDGYTF; cdr3_nt: TGTGCCAGCAGTACGGAGAGGGTGGGGGATGGCTACACCTTC
j_call: TRBJ1-1; d_call: NA; clone_size: NA; v_call: TRBV19; cdr3_aa: CASSLNTEAFF; cdr3_nt: TGTGCCAGCTCCCTGAACACTGAAGCTTTCTTT
j_call: TRBJ2-1; d_call: NA; clone_size: NA; v_call: TRBV7-7; cdr3_aa: CASSRDGDEQFF; cdr3_nt: TGTGCTAGCAGCCGAGACGGGGATGAGCAGTTCTTC
j_call: TRBJ2-7; d_call: TRBD1; clone_size: NA; v_call: TRBV27; cdr3_aa: CASSLSIGDRLYEQYF; cdr3_nt: TGTGCCAGCAGTTTATCGATTGGGGACAGATTATACGAGCAGTACTTC
j_call: TRBJ2-5; d_call: TRBD2; clone_size: once; v_call: TRBV7-6; cdr3_aa: CASSLARLAGYGETQYF; cdr3_nt: TGTGCCAGCAGCTTAGCGCGTCTAGCGGGGTATGGGGAGACCCAGTACTTC
j_call: TRBJ2-1; d_call: NA; clone_size: NA; v_call: TRBV4-1; cdr3_aa: CASSRDDGYNEQFF; cdr3_nt: TGCGCCAGCAGCCGGGACGATGGGTACAATGAGCAGTTCTTC
j_call: TRBJ2-2; d_call: NA; clone_size: NA; v_call: TRBV5-4; cdr3_aa: CASKGDPGELFF; cdr3_nt: TGTGCCAGCAAGGGTGACCCCGGGGAGCTGTTTTTT
j_call: TRBJ1-1; d_call: NA; clone_size: NA; v_call: TRBV28; cdr3_aa: CASSLRQDEAFF; cdr3_nt: TGTGCCAGCAGTTTGAGACAAGATGAAGCTTTCTTT
j_call: TRBJ2-2; d_call: TRBD2; clone_size: NA; v_call: TRBV6-6; cdr3_aa: CASAAGRTGELFF; cdr3_nt: TGTGCCAGCGCCGCCGGGAGGACCGGGGAGCTGTTTTTT
j_call: TRBJ1-2; d_call: NA; clone_size: NA; v_call: TRBV5-4; cdr3_aa: CASSQTGDYGYTF; cdr3_nt: TGTGCCAGCAGCCAGACAGGAGACTATGGCTACACCTTC
j_call: TRBJ2-7; d_call: TRBD2; clone_size: NA; v_call: TRBV6-5; cdr3_aa: CASRELAGGFAEQYF; cdr3_nt: TGTGCCAGCAGGGAACTAGCGGGAGGTTTCGCCGAGCAGTACTTC
j_call: TRBJ2-5; d_call: TRBD2; clone_size: NA; v_call: TRBV7-9; cdr3_aa: CASSHSGRGQETQYF; cdr3_nt: TGTGCCAGCAGCCATAGCGGGAGGGGTCAAGAGACCCAGTACTTC
j_call: TRBJ2-7; d_call: NA; clone_size: NA; v_call: TRBV27; cdr3_aa: CASSSQTENYEQYF; cdr3_nt: TGTGCCAGCAGTTCACAGACCGAAAATTACGAGCAGTACTTC
j_call: TRBJ1-1; d_call: NA; clone_size: once; v_call: TRBV5-4; cdr3_aa: CASSLRENTEAFF; cdr3_nt: TGTGCCAGCAGCTTGAGGGAAAACACTGAAGCTTTCTTT
j_call: TRBJ2-3; d_call: TRBD2; clone_size: NA; v_call: TRBV5-1; cdr3_aa: CASSLGTSGMPDTQYF; cdr3_nt: TGCGCCAGCAGCCTTGGGACTAGCGGGATGCCAGATACGCAGTATTTT
j_call: TRBJ2-1; d_call: TRBD2; clone_size: NA; v_call: TRBV7-8; cdr3_aa: CASSLAWLAGNEQFF; cdr3_nt: TGTGCCAGCAGCTTAGCGTGGCTAGCGGGCAATGAGCAGTTCTTC
j_call: TRBJ2-1; d_call: TRBD2; clone_size: NA; v_call: TRBV7-2; cdr3_aa: CASSLPGAGVGFF; cdr3_nt: TGTGCCAGCAGCTTACCCGGTGCGGGAGTTGGGTTCTTC
j_call: TRBJ2-7; d_call: NA; clone_size: NA; v_call: TRBV28; cdr3_aa: CASRDSGGAYEQYF; cdr3_nt: TGTGCCAGCAGGGACTCGGGGGGCGCGTACGAGCAGTACTTC
j_call: TRBJ2-1; d_call: NA; clone_size: once; v_call: TRBV5-6; cdr3_aa: CASSLTDNEQFF; cdr3_nt: TGTGCCAGCAGCTTGACAGACAATGAGCAGTTCTTC
j_call: TRBJ1-5; d_call: NA; clone_size: NA; v_call: TRBV18; cdr3_aa: CASSPPGSRQPQHF; cdr3_nt: TGTGCCAGCTCACCACCGGGGTCGAGGCAGCCCCAGCATTTT
j_call: TRBJ2-1; d_call: TRBD2; clone_size: NA; v_call: TRBV2; cdr3_aa: CASSVSTSGRNSGYNEQFF; cdr3_nt: TGTGCCAGCAGTGTTTCGACTAGCGGGAGAAACTCTGGCTACAATGAGCAGTTCTTC
j_call: TRBJ1-1; d_call: TRBD1; clone_size: NA; v_call: TRBV6-5; cdr3_aa: CASSYSPGQGNLEAFF; cdr3_nt: TGTGCCAGCAGTTACTCTCCCGGACAGGGGAATCTTGAAGCTTTCTTT
j_call: TRBJ2-7; d_call: NA; clone_size: NA; v_call: TRBV27; cdr3_aa: CASSLREAPYEQYF; cdr3_nt: TGTGCCAGCAGTTTGAGGGAGGCACCCTACGAGCAGTACTTC
j_call: TRBJ1-5; d_call: NA; clone_size: few; v_call: TRBV6-1; cdr3_aa: CASSEVRGASRQPQHF; cdr3_nt: TGTGCCAGCAGTGAAGTTCGGGGGGCGTCACGGCAGCCCCAGCATTTT
j_call: TRBJ1-1; d_call: NA; clone_size: few; v_call: TRBV6-4; cdr3_aa: CASSESGGTEAFF; cdr3_nt: TGTGCCAGCAGTGAGTCCGGGGGCACTGAAGCTTTCTTT